The 10 T cell receptor beta chains listed next were all sequenced from one sample in a study of T cells in Graves' hyperthyroidism and ophthalmopathy. It was RNA transcripts that yielded the amplified TCR beta CDR3 regions. Initially, a first-round RT-PCR of the TCR CDR3 employed the HTBI primer set. TCRdb re-derived calls from the multiplex PCR reads in MiXCR, one entry per CDR3 protein. The sample shows about 640,000 distinct CDR3 sequences, less than 25% of them seen only once. Sequenced input: blood. These receptors came from a young man with Graves' ophthalmopathy.

This sequence joins TRBV7-2 and TRBJ1-4; no clear D. Per the germline V gene, CDR1 is SGHTA and CDR2 is FQGNSA. The CDR3 has 15 residues. Trimming removed 6 bases at V and 4 bases at J, with 15 bases between. The CDR3 reads CASSVTGSVNEKLFF. CDR3 nucleotides: TGTGCCAGCAGTGTCACGGGGTCTGTTAATGAAAAACTGTTTTTT.

This clonotype was counted many times. The V gene is TRBV20-1, the J gene TRBJ1-5; D is unclear. In germline, CDR1 is DFQATT, CDR2 SNEGSKA (reference sequence). The germline V and J ends were trimmed by 5 bases and 1 base, with 21 bases remaining between them. The CDR3 has 17 residues. CDR3 coding DNA: TGCAGTGCTTCCCCGCTGCGGGGAACGGTCAGCAATCAGCCCCAGCATTTT. This encodes CSASPLRGTVSNQPQHF.

J is TRBJ2-4 and V is TRBV5-1; 7 bases fit TRBD1. The germline CDR1 and CDR2 sequences are SGHRS and YFSETQ. The CDR3 covers 13 residues. With 4 bases clipped from V and 8 bases from J, the junction kept 6 bases outside the gene matches. The CDR3 DNA reads as TGCGCCAGCAGCGAGGACAGGTGGGACATTCAGTACTTC. It yields the protein CASSEDRWDIQYF.

This clonotype appeared a few times. The rearrangement joins TRBV7-2 to TRBJ2-3, with D hard to call. The CDR3 contains 14 residues. V lost 1 base and J 10 bases, leaving 15 bases between the germline ends. Germline V gene lookup returns CDR1 SGHTA and CDR2 FQGNSA. The CDR3 reads CASSLGIPKGAQYF. The CDR3 DNA reads TGTGCCAGCAGCTTAGGTATACCTAAAGGTGCGCAGTATTTT.

The V and J genes are TRBV19 and TRBJ1-5; D is undetermined. Per germline, CDR1 LNHDA and CDR2 SQIVND (reference sequence). Trimming pared 1 base from V and 4 bases from J, leaving 14 bases between. The CDR3 consists of 16 residues. CDR3 in amino acids: CASSIGGRADNQPQHF. In DNA form, the CDR3 reads TGTGCCAGTAGTATAGGGGGAAGGGCAGATAATCAGCCCCAGCATTTT.

This clonotype was detected many times. The V and J genes are TRBV11-2 and TRBJ2-1; D uncertain. CDR3 length: 17 residues. The germline V and J ends were trimmed by 1 base and 0 bases, with 13 bases remaining between them. CDR1 is SGHAT, CDR2 FQNNGV, per germline. CDR3 in amino acids: CASSLVLLLHSYNEQFF. In nucleotides, the CDR3 is TGTGCCAGCAGCTTAGTTCTACTCCTCCACTCCTACAATGAGCAGTTCTTC.

This clonotype was picked up one time. A much larger clone lies a single base off, so this may be a read error. The CDR3: CASSATGLNYERYF. DNA for the CDR3: TGTGCCAGCAGTGCGACAGGATTGAACTACGAGCGGTACTTC. V usage is TRBV2 and J usage is TRBJ2-7; TRBD1 is a possible D gene (6 bases). The CDR3 runs to 14 residues. In germline, CDR1 is SNHLY, CDR2 FYNNEI.

This clonotype was counted between two and nine times. DNA of the CDR3: TGTGCCATCAGGGATTATGGTCGGGAGGGGCCAGATACGCAGTATTTT. Translated: CAIRDYGREGPDTQYF. The chain carries TRBV10-3 and TRBJ2-3, with TRBD2 identical over 8 bases. The CDR3 contains 16 residues. CDR1 and CDR2 from the germline V gene are ENHRY and SYGVKD. V shed 6 bases, J shed 4 bases, and the junction held 12 bases outside the gene matches.

This clonotype was observed a few times. This chain links TRBV6-1 with TRBJ2-2, with 7 bases aligning to TRBD1. V trimming: 0 bases; J trimming: 7 bases; junction bases outside the gene matches: 11. The CDR3 spans 17 residues. Germline V CDR1 and CDR2: MNHNS, SASEGT. The CDR3 here is CASSEALVAGGDGELFF. Here the CDR3 DNA reads TGTGCCAGCAGTGAAGCGCTCGTTGCAGGGGGTGACGGGGAGCTGTTTTTT.

The gene calls are TRBV9 and TRBJ2-1; 8 bases fit TRBD2. In germline, CDR1 is SGDLS, CDR2 YYNGEE. With 3 bases clipped from V and 6 bases from J, the junction kept 8 bases outside the gene matches. CDR3 length equals 15 residues. The DNA for the CDR3 is TGTGCCAGCAGCGCTAGCGGGCGACGAGTCAATGAGCAGTTCTTC. Amino acids: CASSASGRRVNEQFF.